This record looks at one TCR beta chain sequence and its context. The antigen remains unidentified. Using immunoSEQ multiplex PCR, the repertoire was profiled, and TCRdb retains in-frame clones only, with some absent. Here the sample spans about 150,000 clones, around 84% being singletons. This entry comes from a study of T cell responses to AZD1222 COVID-19 vaccine. Whole-study findings and limits: Clonal diversity was possibly underestimated, and the donors were mostly white British, with more females. Spike regions recognized by vaccine-associated CD4 TCRs spanned the protein, led by 160-218 and 743-854. Just a handful of AZD1222 recipients tested seropositive at baseline. The study sampled repertoires only after the peak T cell response.

The CDR3 is 15 residues long. The V gene's germline CDR1 is SNHLY and CDR2 FYNNEI. V shed 0 bases and J shed 2 bases, with 10 bases lying between them. The rearrangement joins TRBV2 to TRBJ1-2, with D hard to call. Material: peripheral blood, obtained on day 0 of AZD1222 vaccination. The sequence was collected from an adult in good health. CDR3 sequence: CASSEANDGNYGYTF. As DNA, the CDR3 is TGTGCCAGCAGTGAAGCGAATGACGGGAACTATGGCTACACCTTC.